This T cell receptor (beta chain) stems from a study of blood T cell repertoires in COVID-19. Across the study: Samples came from the United States, Italy and Spain, spanning acute and convalescent COVID-19. T cells, B-cell-depleted T cells, or PBMCs supplied cDNA or gDNA.

Only in-frame clones appear in the TCRdb table, and some are missing; sequencing was by immunoSEQ multiplex PCR. The sample includes roughly 40,000 clones, over 70% of them seen just once. This CDR3 comprises 16 residues. J was trimmed by 1 base and V by 4 bases; bases with no gene match: 6. Germline V gene sequence: CDR1 LNHDA, CDR2 SQIVND (reference sequence). The chain links TRBV19 to TRBJ2-7, with 11 bases identical to TRBD2. The TCR originated in an elderly woman with acute or convalescent COVID-19. Sequences were obtained from peripheral blood. In DNA form, the CDR3 reads TGTGCCAGTAGTAGGTCCGGGACTAGCGGTTCCTACGAGCAGTACTTC. Its protein product is CASSRSGTSGSYEQYF.